Given below is one TCR beta chain in context. As yet, its antigen is unknown. The data belong to a study of cytomegalovirus exposure and HLA in healthy donors. Findings and caveats of the study: Altogether, 150 to 200 TCR beta chains were recorded as cytomegalovirus-associated. Per a prior analysis, the majority of TCR beta V segments were productive roughly 90% or roughly 30% of the time.

The CDR3 contains 16 residues. J lost 8 bases, V lost 3 bases, and 11 bases had no gene match. Germline V gene data show CDR1 as KGHSH and CDR2 as LQKENI. The PCR was carried out with 60 Vbeta primers and 13 Jbeta primers. In the study's own analysis: In a later analysis, the count reached roughly 80 million unique TCR beta chains, with 9 million to 11 million shared. The repertoire was sequenced with immunoSEQ multiplex PCR; TCRdb's copy has only in-frame clones and lacks some. Clonal size and the V and J genes are those of that table, whereas D and trimming came from the DNA. The data show fewer than 120,000 clones, with approximately 86% seen just once and more than 1.5% held by the top ten.

The rearrangement links TRBV18 to TRBJ2-1, with 9 bases matching TRBD1. The TCR comes from a man aged 40-49 years in good health and CMV-seronegative. The sample was PBMCs. CDR3 in amino acids: CASSPRTGGGSDEQFF. In DNA, the CDR3 is TGTGCCAGCTCACCGAGAACAGGGGGCGGTAGCGATGAGCAGTTCTTC.